The 29 T cell receptor beta chains below come from one sample, sequenced in a study of human T cells and chemical hapten exposure. TCRdb itself ran the RACE reads through MiXCR, one entry per CDR3 protein. The sample lists some 45,000 distinct CDR3 sequences; around 10% were seen once. Described time point: patch test 2, 6 weeks after DPC sensitization. Documented treatment: therapeutic diphenylcyclopropenone sensitization with weekly scalp DPC. Sample: whole blood, taken in connection with sensitization to the hapten diphenylcyclopropenone (DPC). Source of these receptors: a woman aged 35 to 49 with alopecia areata. Some clones in this sample may be carry-over from other donors' samples.

This clonotype has a handful of counts. The chain carries TRBV7-6 and TRBJ2-5, with D hard to call. The CDR3 runs 12 residues. Trimming cost V 3 bases and J 4 bases, with 6 bases left between them. CDR1 is SGHVS, CDR2 FNYEAQ, per germline. The CDR3 sequence: CASSFLPETQYF. The CDR3 nucleotides read TGTGCCAGCAGCTTCTTGCCAGAGACCCAGTACTTC.

This clonotype was picked up many times. The chain uses TRBV19 and TRBJ1-5; D not certain. The CDR3 is 11 residues long. Germline loops: CDR1 LNHDA, CDR2 SQIVND (reference sequence). The V end was cut by 5 bases, the J end by 6 bases, with 5 bases between. CDR3: CASSSGQPQHF. The DNA of the CDR3 is TGTGCCAGTAGTTCCGGTCAGCCCCAGCATTTT.

This clonotype was detected ten times or more. This chain links TRBV28 with TRBJ2-7; 7 bases align to TRBD2. Germline assignment: CDR1 MDHEN and CDR2 SYDVKM. The CDR3 length is 15 residues. The V segment lost 5 bases and the J segment 6 bases; nucleotides outside the gene matches: 13. The CDR3 DNA is TGTGCCAGCAGTGTCTCCCTGGGGGGGGTAGGCGAGCAGTACTTC. It codes for CASSVSLGGVGEQYF.

The table lists this clonotype with many counts. The chain recombines TRBV14 with TRBJ2-3, with TRBD2 matching over 12 bases. V was pared by 7 bases and J by 4 bases, with 15 bases of the junction left unmatched. The CDR3 runs to 18 residues. Germline V gives CDR1 SGHDN, CDR2 FVKESK. The CDR3 loop is CASNPIDLAGGPADTQYF. The CDR3 DNA sequence: TGTGCCAGCAACCCGATCGACCTAGCGGGGGGGCCCGCAGATACGCAGTATTTT.

There are many counts of this clonotype. The chain carries TRBV6-5 and TRBJ1-5; D gene uncertain. The V gene's germline CDR1 is MNHEY and CDR2 SVGAGI. V lost 7 bases and J 4 bases, leaving 17 bases between the germline ends. The CDR3 length is 15 residues. CDR3 coding DNA: TGTGCCAGCATGCCCACGGCGGGTTCTAATCAGCCCCAGCATTTT. Protein product: CASMPTAGSNQPQHF.

This clonotype came up many times. The chain employs TRBV12-3 or TRBV12-4 and TRBJ2-6; the D is unclear. Trimming took 6 bases from V and 1 from J, leaving 1 base between them. The length of the CDR3 is 12 residues. In DNA, the CDR3 is TGTGCCAGCAGGTCTGGGGCCAACGTCCTGACTTTC. This translates into CASRSGANVLTF.

The chain joins TRBV9 to TRBJ1-2; D gene uncertain. V lost 4 bases and J 4 bases, leaving 11 bases between the germline ends. There are 13 residues in the CDR3. CDR1 and CDR2 from the germline V gene are SGDLS and YYNGEE. The CDR3 nucleotides read TGTGCCAGCAGCATCATTATCCCCTATGGCTACACCTTC. It is translated as CASSIIIPYGYTF.

This clonotype has a count of ten or more. The chain is built from TRBV9 and TRBJ2-1, with 8 bases fitting TRBD2. Germline V gives CDR1 SGDLS, CDR2 YYNGEE. This CDR3 is 15 amino acids long. J was trimmed by 4 bases and V by 0 bases; bases with no gene match: 3. The CDR3 here is CASSVVSGGYNEQFF. In DNA, the CDR3 is TGTGCCAGCAGCGTAGTGAGCGGGGGTTACAATGAGCAGTTCTTC.

This clonotype was seen repeatedly, ten times or more. This chain joins TRBV3-1 and TRBJ2-3; D may be TRBD2 (7 bases). In germline, CDR1 is LGHDT, CDR2 YNNKEL (reference sequence). CDR3 size: 16 residues. V lost 2 bases and J lost 5, with 17 bases in between. The CDR3 nucleotides are TGTGCCAGCAGCCAATATTCCGGGGGGCAGGGAGATACGCAGTATTTT. Its translation is CASSQYSGGQGDTQYF.

This clonotype showed up many times. CDR3 sequence reads: CASSSRAGGVTEAFF. CDR3 sequence (DNA): TGTGCCAGCAGCTCACGGGCGGGAGGTGTCACTGAAGCTTTCTTT. The chain links TRBV5-4 to TRBJ1-1; D is unclear. This CDR3 has 15 residues. V was trimmed by 3 bases and J by 4 bases, leaving 16 bases between them. Germline V gene sequence: CDR1 SGHNT, CDR2 YYREEE (reference sequence).

As for this clonotype: A read error is possible here, since a much larger clone lies one base away. The rearrangement joins TRBV27 to TRBJ1-6; D call uncertain. V was cut by 4 bases and J by 6 bases, with 10 bases left in between. Germline-derived CDR1 and CDR2 are MNHEY and SMNVEV (reference sequence). The length of the CDR3 is 14 residues. Here the CDR3 DNA reads TGTGCCAGCAGTTACGGGCCCTGTAATTCACCCCTCCACTTT. Residues: CASSYGPCNSPLHF.

This chain joins TRBV7-2 and TRBJ2-3; D is possibly TRBD2 (6 bases). V gave up 7 bases and J gave up 0 bases, with 14 bases separating them. This CDR3 spans 15 amino acids. Per germline, CDR1 SGHTA and CDR2 FQGNSA. CDR3 residues: CASTRRAGSTDTQYF. The CDR3 DNA follows: TGTGCCAGCACCCGGAGGGCGGGTAGCACAGATACGCAGTATTTT.

This clonotype was counted at least ten times. V usage is TRBV18 and J usage is TRBJ2-5; D gene ambiguous. Per germline, CDR1 KGHSH and CDR2 LQKENI. CDR3 size: 14 residues. V lost 1 base and J 1 base, leaving 7 bases between the germline ends. The CDR3 nucleotides are TGTGCCAGCTCACCACGGCAGATCCAAGAGACCCAGTACTTC. Translated: CASSPRQIQETQYF.

The gene calls are TRBV19 and TRBJ2-7; D might be TRBD1 (5 bases). V gave up 6 bases and J gave up 0 bases, with 12 bases separating them. Per germline, CDR1 LNHDA and CDR2 SQIVND (reference sequence). This CDR3 has 14 amino acids. CDR3 amino acids: CASSSGISSYEQYF. CDR3 bases: TGTGCCAGTAGCTCAGGGATAAGCTCCTACGAGCAGTACTTC.

This clonotype was observed a few times. The chain uses TRBV6-2 or TRBV6-3 and TRBJ2-1; 9 bases line up with TRBD2. This CDR3 comprises 12 residues. Per the germline V gene, CDR1 is MNHEY and CDR2 is SVGEGT. The V segment lost 6 bases and the J segment 14 bases; nucleotides outside the gene matches: 8. CDR3 loop: CASSLSGGVKFF. In DNA, the CDR3 is TGTGCCAGCAGCCTTAGCGGGGGAGTTAAGTTCTTC.

This clonotype showed up many times. The chain is built from TRBV7-9 and TRBJ2-4, with D tentatively TRBD2 (5 bases). CDR1 and CDR2 (germline): SEHNR, FQNEAQ (reference sequence). This CDR3 comprises 13 residues. The V end was cut by 9 bases, the J end by 6 bases, with 15 bases between. The CDR3 sequence: CASRGGPGNIQYF. The CDR3 nucleotides are TGTGCCAGTCGTGGAGGCCCGGGAAACATTCAGTACTTC.

This clonotype was seen at least ten times. The genes are TRBV7-6 and TRBJ2-1; 12 positions match TRBD2. CDR3 length: 17 amino acids. Germline CDR1 SGHVS, CDR2 FNYEAQ. Unmatched junction bases numbered 13, after V lost 5 bases and J lost 8 bases. As DNA, the CDR3 is TGTGCCAGCAGCAATACCCTAGCGGGGGGGCCCGGGTATGAGCAGTTCTTC. Protein product: CASSNTLAGGPGYEQFF.

This clonotype was seen at least ten times. V is TRBV6-2 or TRBV6-3 and J is TRBJ2-3, with TRBD1 identical over 8 bases. CDR3 size: 14 residues. V was clipped by 6 bases and J by 3 bases; unmatched bases: 5. Germline CDR1 is MNHEY and CDR2 is SVGEGT. CDR3 protein: CASSPGQETDTQYF. CDR3 coding DNA: TGTGCCAGCAGCCCGGGACAGGAGACAGATACGCAGTATTTT.

This clonotype appeared a few times. The rearrangement joins TRBV4-3 to TRBJ2-1; D possibly corresponds to TRBD2 (6 bases). Trimming took 0 bases from V and 15 from J, leaving 15 bases between them. CDR1 and CDR2 (germline): LGHNA, YSLEER. CDR3 length: 13 residues. The CDR3 bases are TGCGCCAGCAGCCAAGATGGAGGGCCCGGACGGTTCTTC. Protein product: CASSQDGGPGRFF.

This clonotype was seen ten or more times. V and J are TRBV2 and TRBJ2-5, with D unclear. Trimming stripped 8 bases from V and 4 bases from J, with 5 bases between. Germline V gives CDR1 SNHLY, CDR2 FYNNEI. This CDR3 is 10 amino acids long. The CDR3 reads CASFSETQYF. In DNA, the CDR3 is TGTGCCAGCTTCTCAGAGACCCAGTACTTC.

This chain joins TRBV9 and TRBJ2-3, with D possibly being TRBD1 or TRBD2 (5 bases each). The germline V gene encodes CDR1 SGDLS and CDR2 YYNGEE. This CDR3 region has 19 residues. The V gene lost 0 bases and the J gene lost 1 base, with 21 bases spanning the gap. DNA of the CDR3: TGTGCCAGCAGCGTAGCCGTCGGGGCGGCCCTCTTTGGCACAGATACGCAGTATTTT. This encodes CASSVAVGAALFGTDTQYF.

This clonotype was seen at least ten times. This chain uses TRBV7-6 with TRBJ2-3, with 15 bases identical to TRBD2. This CDR3 region has 16 residues. Germline V lookup: CDR1 SGHVS, CDR2 FNYEAQ. The CDR3: CAAAGLAGGPPDTQYF. The CDR3 nucleotides are TGTGCAGCGGCGGGACTAGCGGGGGGACCGCCAGATACGCAGTATTTT.

This clonotype showed up many times. The gene calls are TRBV5-1 and TRBJ1-1, with D maybe TRBD1 (6 bases). Germline V gene lookup returns CDR1 SGHRS and CDR2 YFSETQ. V was cut by 7 bases and J by 1 base, with 23 bases left in between. The CDR3 totals 17 residues. This CDR3 reads CASRSLVTGMENTEAFF. The CDR3 region has the DNA TGCGCCAGCCGAAGCTTGGTAACAGGGATGGAGAACACTGAAGCTTTCTTT.

This clonotype was detected ten times or more. This chain joins TRBV20-1 and TRBJ1-4; D not resolved. Trimming removed 6 bases from V and 10 bases from J, with 18 bases in between. The germline gives CDR1 DFQATT, CDR2 SNEGSKA (reference sequence). The CDR3 runs to 13 residues. For the CDR3, the DNA is TGCAGTGCCCCGGCGGAGGGTTTTGGAAAACTGTTTTTT. Protein sequence: CSAPAEGFGKLFF.

This clonotype showed up many times. The J gene is TRBJ2-1, the V gene TRBV29-1, with 7 nucleotides matching TRBD2. The CDR3 runs to 14 residues. V lost 4 bases and J lost 2; bases outside the gene matches: 5. The germline V gene has CDR1 SQVTM and CDR2 ANQGSEA. The CDR3, as DNA: TGCAGCGTTGCGCGGGGAGGGACCTACAATGAGCAGTTCTTC. It translates to CSVARGGTYNEQFF.

This chain connects TRBV12-3 or TRBV12-4 to TRBJ2-7; D perhaps matches TRBD2 (5 bases). The length of the CDR3 is 11 residues. Deletions cut 3 bases from V and 9 bases from J, with 9 bases between. Here the CDR3 reads CASSFREGQYF. The CDR3 bases are TGTGCCAGCAGTTTTCGCGAGGGGCAGTACTTC.

This clonotype appeared many times. V usage is TRBV27 and J usage is TRBJ1-2; tentative D call: TRBD1 (6 bases). This CDR3 is 15 amino acids long. Per the germline V gene, CDR1 is MNHEY and CDR2 is SMNVEV (reference sequence). V lost 5 bases and J 2 bases, leaving 15 bases between the germline ends. Here the CDR3 reads CASSETTGINYGYTF. The CDR3, as DNA: TGTGCCAGCAGTGAGACGACAGGTATCAACTATGGCTACACCTTC.

The table lists this clonotype with many counts. The chain couples TRBV7-2 to TRBJ2-1; 9 nucleotides align to TRBD2. V lost 5 bases, J lost 6 bases, and 14 bases stayed unmatched. This CDR3 spans 17 amino acids. Germline CDR1 is SGHTA and CDR2 is FQGNSA. DNA of the CDR3: TGTGCCAGCAGCCCCCGAAGTAGCGGGGGCCTTTCCAATGAGCAGTTCTTC. Its protein product is CASSPRSSGGLSNEQFF. Using reference TRBV7-2 and TRBJ2-1 for the parts outside the CDR3, the full variable domain is GAGVSQSPSNKVTEKGKDVELRCDPISGHTALYWYRQSLGQGLEFLIYFQGNSAPDKSGLPSDRFSAERTGGSVSTLTIQRTQQEDSAVYLCASSPRSSGGLSNEQFFGPGTRLTVL.

Ten or more counts support this clonotype. The rearrangement joins TRBV29-1 to TRBJ2-1; possible D gene TRBD1, 5 bases. The germline V gene encodes CDR1 SQVTM and CDR2 ANQGSEA. The CDR3 covers 13 residues. Trimming took 7 bases from V and 3 from J, leaving 13 bases between them. Written as DNA, the CDR3 is TGCAGCGCAGGTGGCAGGGACTACAATGAGCAGTTCTTC. Amino acids: CSAGGRDYNEQFF.